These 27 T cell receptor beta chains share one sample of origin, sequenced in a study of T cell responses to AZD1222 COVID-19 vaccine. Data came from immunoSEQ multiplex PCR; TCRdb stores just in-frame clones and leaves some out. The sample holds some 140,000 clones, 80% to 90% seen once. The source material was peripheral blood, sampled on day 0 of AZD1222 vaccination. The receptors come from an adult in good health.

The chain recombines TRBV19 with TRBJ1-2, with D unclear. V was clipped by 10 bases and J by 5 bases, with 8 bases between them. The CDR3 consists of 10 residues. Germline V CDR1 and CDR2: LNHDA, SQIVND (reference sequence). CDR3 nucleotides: TGTGCCACCTCCGGGTATGGCTACACCTTC. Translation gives CATSGYGYTF. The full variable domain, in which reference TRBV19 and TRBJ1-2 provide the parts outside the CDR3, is DGGITQSPKYLFRKEGQNVTLSCEQNLNHDAMYWYRQDPGQGLRLIYYSQIVNDFQKGDIAEGYSVSREKKESFPLTVTSAQKNPTAFYLCATSGYGYTFGSGTRLTVV.

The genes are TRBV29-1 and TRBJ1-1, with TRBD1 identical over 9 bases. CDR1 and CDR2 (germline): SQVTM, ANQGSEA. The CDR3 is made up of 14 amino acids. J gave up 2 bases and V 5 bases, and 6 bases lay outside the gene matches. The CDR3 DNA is TGCAGCGTTCGAACAGGGGGCCCCAACACTGAAGCTTTCTTT. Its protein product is CSVRTGGPNTEAFF.

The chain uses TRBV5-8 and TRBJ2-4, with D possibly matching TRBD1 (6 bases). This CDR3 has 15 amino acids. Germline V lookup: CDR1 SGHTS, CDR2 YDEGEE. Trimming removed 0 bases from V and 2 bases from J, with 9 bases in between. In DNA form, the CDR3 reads TGTGCCAGCAGCTTGGTCCAGGGGTCCAAAAACATTCAGTACTTC. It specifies CASSLVQGSKNIQYF. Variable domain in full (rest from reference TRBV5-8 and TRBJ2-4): EAGVTQSPTHLIKTRGQQATLRCSPISGHTSVYWYQQALGLGLQFLLWYDEGEERNRGNFPPRFSGRQFPNYSSELNVNALELEDSALYLCASSLVQGSKNIQYFGAGTRLSVL.

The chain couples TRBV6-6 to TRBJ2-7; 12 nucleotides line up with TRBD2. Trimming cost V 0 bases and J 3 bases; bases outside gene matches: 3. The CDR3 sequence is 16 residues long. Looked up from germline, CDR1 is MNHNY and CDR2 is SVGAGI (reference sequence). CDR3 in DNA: TGTGCCAGCAGTTACTCAGGGACTAGCGGGTACTACGAGCAGTACTTC. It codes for CASSYSGTSGYYEQYF.

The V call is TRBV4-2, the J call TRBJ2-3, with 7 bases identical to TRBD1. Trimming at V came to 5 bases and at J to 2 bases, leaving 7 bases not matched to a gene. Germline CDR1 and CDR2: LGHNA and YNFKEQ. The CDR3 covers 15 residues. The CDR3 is CASSAGGTFTDTQYF. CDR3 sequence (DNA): TGTGCCAGCAGCGCAGGGGGTACTTTCACAGATACGCAGTATTTT.

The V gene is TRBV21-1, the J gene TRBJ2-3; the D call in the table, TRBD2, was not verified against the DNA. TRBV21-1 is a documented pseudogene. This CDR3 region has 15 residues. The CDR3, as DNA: TGTGCCAGCGGGGAGGGGTGGACTAGCACAGATACGCAGTATTTT. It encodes CASGEGWTSTDTQYF.

In nucleotides, the CDR3 is TGTGCCAGTAGTAGGGCAGCCGACTCAACTAATGAAAAACTGTTTTTT. It yields the protein CASSRAADSTNEKLFF. This chain uses TRBV19 with TRBJ1-4; the D is unclear. This CDR3 is built from 16 residues. Trimming removed 4 bases from V and 0 bases from J, with 12 bases in between. CDR1 is LNHDA, CDR2 SQIVND, per germline (reference sequence).

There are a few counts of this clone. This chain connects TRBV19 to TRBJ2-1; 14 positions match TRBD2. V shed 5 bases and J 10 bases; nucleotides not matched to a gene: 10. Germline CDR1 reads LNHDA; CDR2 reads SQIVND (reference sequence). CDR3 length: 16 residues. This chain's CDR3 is CASSYPGLAGEREQFF. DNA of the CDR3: TGTGCCAGTAGTTATCCGGGACTAGCGGGAGAAAGGGAGCAGTTCTTC.

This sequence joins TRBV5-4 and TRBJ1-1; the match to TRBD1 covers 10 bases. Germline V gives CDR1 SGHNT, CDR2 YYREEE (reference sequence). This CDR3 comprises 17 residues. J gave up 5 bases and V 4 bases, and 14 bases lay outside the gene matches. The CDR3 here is CASSTLYGDRGRTEAFF. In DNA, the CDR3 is TGTGCCAGCAGCACCCTATACGGGGACAGGGGAAGAACTGAAGCTTTCTTT.

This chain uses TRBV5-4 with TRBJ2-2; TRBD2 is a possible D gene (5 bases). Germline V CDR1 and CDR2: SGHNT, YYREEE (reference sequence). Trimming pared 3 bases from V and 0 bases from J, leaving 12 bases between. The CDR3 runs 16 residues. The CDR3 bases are TGTGCCAGCAGCTACGGACTGCCCCCGAACACCGGGGAGCTGTTTTTT. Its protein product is CASSYGLPPNTGELFF.

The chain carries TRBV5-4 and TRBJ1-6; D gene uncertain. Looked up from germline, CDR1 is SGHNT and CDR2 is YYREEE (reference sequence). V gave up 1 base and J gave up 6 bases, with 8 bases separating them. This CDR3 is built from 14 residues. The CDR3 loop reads CASSLRQVNSPLHF. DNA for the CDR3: TGTGCCAGCAGCTTGCGACAAGTTAATTCACCCCTCCACTTT.

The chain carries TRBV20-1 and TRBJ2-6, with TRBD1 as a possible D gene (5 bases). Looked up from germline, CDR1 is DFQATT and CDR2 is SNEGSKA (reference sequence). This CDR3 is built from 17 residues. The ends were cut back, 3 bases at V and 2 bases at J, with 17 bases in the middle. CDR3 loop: CSASSRTSATGANVLTF. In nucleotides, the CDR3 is TGCAGTGCTAGTAGTAGGACATCGGCGACTGGGGCCAACGTCCTGACTTTC.

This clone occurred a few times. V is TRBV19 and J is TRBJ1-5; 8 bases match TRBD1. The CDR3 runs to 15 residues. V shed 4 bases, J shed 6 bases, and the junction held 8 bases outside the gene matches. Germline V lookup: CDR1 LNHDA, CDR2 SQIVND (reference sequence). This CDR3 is CASSSLDRGVQPQHF. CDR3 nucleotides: TGTGCCAGTAGTAGTCTCGACAGGGGCGTTCAGCCCCAGCATTTT.

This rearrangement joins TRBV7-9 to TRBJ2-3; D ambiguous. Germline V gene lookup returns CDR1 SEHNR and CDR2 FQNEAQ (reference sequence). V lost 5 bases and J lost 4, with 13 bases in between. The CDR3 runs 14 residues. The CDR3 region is CASSPALDADTQYF. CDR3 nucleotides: TGTGCCAGCAGCCCTGCCTTAGATGCAGATACGCAGTATTTT.

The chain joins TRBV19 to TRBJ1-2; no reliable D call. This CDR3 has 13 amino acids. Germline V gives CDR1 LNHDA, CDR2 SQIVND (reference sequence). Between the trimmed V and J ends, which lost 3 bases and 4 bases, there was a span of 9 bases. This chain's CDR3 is CASSIREAYGYTF. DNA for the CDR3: TGTGCCAGTAGTATCCGGGAAGCCTATGGCTACACCTTC.

The CDR3 bases are TGTGCCAGCAGCGCGGGTGGGGGAGACGAGCAGTACTTC. Its protein is CASSAGGGDEQYF. The chain combines TRBV9 with TRBJ2-7, with D perhaps being TRBD1 or TRBD2 (5 bases each). CDR1 SGDLS and CDR2 YYNGEE come from the germline V gene. V lost 3 bases to trimming and J lost 5 bases, with 12 bases between them. The CDR3 has 13 residues.

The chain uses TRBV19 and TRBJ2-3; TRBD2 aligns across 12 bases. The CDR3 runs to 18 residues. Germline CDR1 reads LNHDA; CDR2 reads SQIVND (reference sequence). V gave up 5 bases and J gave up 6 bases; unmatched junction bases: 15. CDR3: CASSSRLAGVKGSDTQYF. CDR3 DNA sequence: TGTGCCAGTAGTTCAAGACTAGCGGGAGTGAAAGGGTCGGATACGCAGTATTTT.

The CDR3 loop is CASSPSTSNSPLHF. For the CDR3, the DNA is TGTGCCAGCTCACCGAGTACCAGCAATTCACCCCTCCACTTT. V gene TRBV18 combines with J gene TRBJ1-6; no definite D call. The CDR3 loop spans 14 amino acids. V was clipped by 3 bases and J by 7 bases, with 10 bases between them. CDR1 and CDR2 from the germline V gene are KGHSH and LQKENI.

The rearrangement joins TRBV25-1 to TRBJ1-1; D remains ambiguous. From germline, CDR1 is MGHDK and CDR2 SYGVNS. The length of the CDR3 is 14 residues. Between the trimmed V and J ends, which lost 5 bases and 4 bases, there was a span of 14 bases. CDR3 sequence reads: CASSRPGRGTEAFF. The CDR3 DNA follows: TGTGCCAGCAGTAGACCGGGCAGAGGCACTGAAGCTTTCTTT.

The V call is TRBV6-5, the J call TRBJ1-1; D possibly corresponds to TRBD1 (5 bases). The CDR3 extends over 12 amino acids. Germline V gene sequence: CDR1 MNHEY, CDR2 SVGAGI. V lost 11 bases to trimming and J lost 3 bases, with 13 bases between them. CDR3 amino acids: CAVGRGYTEAFF. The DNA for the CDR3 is TGTGCCGTTGGGCGGGGGTACACTGAAGCTTTCTTT.

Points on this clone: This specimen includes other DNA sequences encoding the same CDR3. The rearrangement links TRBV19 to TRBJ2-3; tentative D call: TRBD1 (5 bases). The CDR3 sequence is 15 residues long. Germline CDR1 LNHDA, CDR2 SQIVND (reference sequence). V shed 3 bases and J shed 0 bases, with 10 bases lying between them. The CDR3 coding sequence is TGTGCCAGTAGTATTGGCAGGGTCAGCACAGATACGCAGTATTTT. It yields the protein CASSIGRVSTDTQYF.

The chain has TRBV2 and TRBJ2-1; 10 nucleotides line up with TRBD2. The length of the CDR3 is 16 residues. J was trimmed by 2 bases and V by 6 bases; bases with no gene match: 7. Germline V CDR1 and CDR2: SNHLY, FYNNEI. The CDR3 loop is CASRTKGLAAYNEQFF. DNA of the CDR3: TGTGCCAGCAGAACAAAAGGACTAGCGGCCTACAATGAGCAGTTCTTC.

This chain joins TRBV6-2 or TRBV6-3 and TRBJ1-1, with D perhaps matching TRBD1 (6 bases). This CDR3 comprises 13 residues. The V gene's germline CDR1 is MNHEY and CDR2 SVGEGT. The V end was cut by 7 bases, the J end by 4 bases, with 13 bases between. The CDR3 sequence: CASNPGQLTEAFF. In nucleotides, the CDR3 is TGTGCCAGCAACCCGGGACAACTCACTGAAGCTTTCTTT.

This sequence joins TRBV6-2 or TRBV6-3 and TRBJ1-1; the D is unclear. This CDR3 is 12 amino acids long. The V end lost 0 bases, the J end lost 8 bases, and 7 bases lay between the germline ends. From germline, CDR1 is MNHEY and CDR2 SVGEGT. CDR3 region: CASSYSVQEAFF. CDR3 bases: TGTGCCAGCAGTTACTCGGTCCAGGAAGCTTTCTTT.

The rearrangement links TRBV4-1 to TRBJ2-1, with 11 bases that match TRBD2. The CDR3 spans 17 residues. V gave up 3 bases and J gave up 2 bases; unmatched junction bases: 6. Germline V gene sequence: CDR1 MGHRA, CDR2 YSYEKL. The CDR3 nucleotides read TGCGCCAGCAGCCAGTCCCCGGGACTAGCGGCCTACAATGAGCAGTTCTTC. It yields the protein CASSQSPGLAAYNEQFF.

CDR3 nucleotides: TGCAGCGTATCCGGGACGGCCAATTACGAGCAGTACTTC. Amino acids: CSVSGTANYEQYF. This rearrangement joins TRBV29-1 to TRBJ2-7; D may match TRBD1 or TRBD2 (5 bases each). The CDR3 covers 13 residues. The germline CDR1 and CDR2 sequences are SQVTM and ANQGSEA. V was cut by 6 bases and J by 4 bases, with 16 bases left in between.

Written as DNA, the CDR3 is TGTGCCAGCAGCGTAGGGCCTAGCGGGAGCACCCACCAAGAGACCCAGTACTTC. Protein product: CASSVGPSGSTHQETQYF. This chain uses TRBV9 with TRBJ2-5; 10 bases fit TRBD2. V was clipped by 0 bases and J by 0 bases; unmatched bases: 8. Germline CDR1 reads SGDLS; CDR2 reads YYNGEE. The CDR3 is 18 residues long.